Listed below are T cell receptor beta chains from one sample, sequenced in a study of cytomegalovirus exposure and HLA in healthy donors. Some clones are missing from TCRdb's copy, which holds only in-frame ones; the method was immunoSEQ multiplex PCR. This table has roughly 330,000 clones, about nine tenths appearing once. The material sequenced was PBMCs. The receptors were sampled from a woman aged 30 to 39 in good health and CMV-seropositive. Each CDR3 is given with its conserved first and last residue. A D gene is named only where the DNA matches it firmly. Some rows mark clone size as missing; the rest say once, few, many or name a class of expanded clone.

abundance	v_gene	d_gene	j_gene	CDR3aa	CDR3nt
-	TRBV29-1	-	TRBJ1-2	CSVEEPTSGPPIRYTF	TGCAGCGTTGAAGAACCCACATCCGGGCCTCCGATCCGCTACACCTTC
-	TRBV4-1	-	TRBJ2-1	CASGVNEQFF	TGCGCCAGCGGGGTCAATGAGCAGTTCTTC
-	TRBV29-1	TRBD1	TRBJ2-2	CSVEGQGPGELFF	TGCAGCGTTGAGGGACAGGGACCCGGGGAGCTGTTTTTT
-	TRBV6-6	-	TRBJ1-1	CASSYGRVTEAFF	TGTGCCAGCAGTTACGGAAGGGTCACTGAAGCTTTCTTT
-	TRBV7-2	TRBD2	TRBJ2-7	CASSLGGGSYEQYF	TGTGCCAGCAGCTTAGGCGGGGGGTCCTACGAGCAGTACTTC
once	TRBV20-1	-	TRBJ2-7	CSANLGFEQYF	TGCAGTGCTAATTTGGGATTCGAGCAGTACTTC
-	TRBV27	TRBD2	TRBJ2-3	CASSLGEGPTDTQYF	TGTGCCAGCAGTTTGGGGGAGGGCCCCACAGATACGCAGTATTTT
once	TRBV5-1	TRBD1	TRBJ1-6	CASSLPGQGGSPLHF	TGCGCCAGCAGCCTTCCGGGACAGGGTGGTTCACCCCTCCACTTT
-	TRBV4-3	-	TRBJ1-4	CASSQVRVTNEKLFF	TGCGCCAGCAGCCAAGTCCGGGTAACTAATGAAAAACTGTTTTTT
-	TRBV27	-	TRBJ2-1	CASNPLEGWWQRGYNEQFF	TGTGCCAGCAACCCGTTAGAAGGGTGGTGGCAGAGGGGTTACAATGAGCAGTTCTTC
-	TRBV4-3	-	TRBJ2-7	CASSQDPDSAYEQYF	TGCGCCAGCAGCCAAGATCCCGACTCGGCCTACGAGCAGTACTTC
-	TRBV11-3	-	TRBJ1-2	CASSLEVTGALYGYTF	TGTGCCAGCAGCTTAGAGGTAACGGGGGCACTCTATGGCTACACCTTC
-	TRBV5-1	-	TRBJ1-1	CASSLSFGKMNTEAFF	TGCGCCAGCAGCTTAAGCTTCGGCAAAATGAACACTGAAGCTTTCTTT
-	TRBV19	TRBD1	TRBJ1-1	CASSDRGDTEAFF	TGTGCCAGTAGTGACAGGGGGGACACTGAAGCTTTCTTT
-	TRBV27	-	TRBJ1-3	CASSLSSGNTIYF	TGTGCCAGCAGTTTAAGCTCTGGAAACACCATATATTTT